The present entry profiles one TCR beta chain with its context. Its antigen is unknown. No base quality information exists; no much larger clone differs at one position. The intended sense of this specimen's time point label: baseline before oral tofacitinib. From alopecia areata patients, peripheral blood was collected along with lesional scalp punch biopsies. PBMCs were isolated by density centrifugation and stained for CD3, CD4 and CD8, and CD4+ and CD8+ T cells were sorted on a FACSAria. V and J are truncated by 4 bases and 6 bases respectively, leaving an intervening sequence of 12 bases. CDR1 and CDR2 were assigned from the germline V gene as ENHRY and SYGVKD. From the cysteine through the phenylalanine, the CDR3 covers 13 amino acids. Left in the record is the CDR3 DNA by itself, 39 bases read in frame from the first base. This sample stems from a study of CD8+ T cells in alopecia areata listed by TCRdb under 2018. Background for the entire study: The treated patients, all with moderate-to-severe alopecia areata, were enrolled in an open-label pilot trial of oral tofacitinib given at 5 to 10 mg twice daily. Biopsies were taken from tofacitinib-treated patients at baseline and again at 4 and 24 weeks into treatment, and several of those patients also had a later scalp biopsy. High-throughput TCRbeta sequencing was used to examine T cell clonal expansion in alopecia areata in both the C3H/HeJ mouse model and human patients. Tofacitinib was given for 6 to 18 months, followed by 6 months of follow-up off drug to assess delayed response and recurrence. Scalp tissue and sorted CD4+ and CD8+ peripheral blood T cells from patchy and totalis/universalis alopecia areata patients and from healthy controls were covered by human TCRbeta sequencing. Scalp clonality was compared across normal scalp (n=4), patchy alopecia areata scalp (n=8), and alopecia totalis/universalis scalp (n=8). Amplification of TCRbeta CDR3 regions was done by immunoSEQ multiplex PCR using 35 Vbeta forward primers and 13 Jbeta reverse primers. The RNA source kit depended on sample type: the PAXgene miRNA kit for fixed scalp, the miRNeasy kit for PBMCs, and the RNeasy kit for mouse skin.

Libraries came from the immunoSEQ multiplex PCR assay. RNA was extracted from all samples and reverse transcribed into cDNA as template for TCR sequencing. SuperScript III was used to make first-strand cDNA, primed with a 2:1 mix of oligo-dT and random hexamers. A synthetic immune receptor repertoire was used to gauge amplification bias, and whatever bias remained was removed computationally. In the authors' own workflow: After raw reads were preprocessed to remove errors, the CDR3 was defined following IMGT conventions as running from the conserved cysteine to phenylalanine. Clonality was computed by normalizing Shannon entropy by log2 of the number of productive unique TCRs and subtracting the result from 1. CD4 or CD8 identity of scalp clones was inferred by cross-referencing scalp TCRbeta sequences with sorted blood CD4 and CD8 repertoires. TCRdb took over this immuneACCESS table, retaining in-frame rearrangements with V and J assigned. Such tables are incomplete; in checked studies, under half of the missing clones stem from an unresolved V gene, and the remainder is unexplained. The D gene and trimming were derived from the DNA, and the V and J assignments and clone size from that table. Counted in this sample were about 180,000 clones; about 60% of them appeared once. Roughly 15% of the sample lies in the top ten.

Beyond this particular receptor, the publication reports: TCR sequences shared between patients were less clear than in mice, possibly partly because of HLA diversity in the patient population. Unlike mouse skin, which is dominated by gammadelta T cells, normal human skin has resident alphabeta T cells that are also sequenced, and this complicates analysis of the scalp TCR repertoire. Compared with normal scalp, lesional scalp had higher clonality and more expanded CD8+ clones, particularly in alopecia totalis/universalis, a pattern that suggests antigenic drive.

The source is a human donor with alopecia areata. This sample comprised CD4+ T cells sorted from blood, obtained at week 0. The chain is encoded by TRBV10-3 joined to TRBJ1-1, with the D gene call left open. The CDR3 region has the sequence CAISGSGLAEAFF. At the DNA level, the sequence is TGTGCCATCAGTGGCTCGGGTCTCGCTGAAGCTTTCTTT.